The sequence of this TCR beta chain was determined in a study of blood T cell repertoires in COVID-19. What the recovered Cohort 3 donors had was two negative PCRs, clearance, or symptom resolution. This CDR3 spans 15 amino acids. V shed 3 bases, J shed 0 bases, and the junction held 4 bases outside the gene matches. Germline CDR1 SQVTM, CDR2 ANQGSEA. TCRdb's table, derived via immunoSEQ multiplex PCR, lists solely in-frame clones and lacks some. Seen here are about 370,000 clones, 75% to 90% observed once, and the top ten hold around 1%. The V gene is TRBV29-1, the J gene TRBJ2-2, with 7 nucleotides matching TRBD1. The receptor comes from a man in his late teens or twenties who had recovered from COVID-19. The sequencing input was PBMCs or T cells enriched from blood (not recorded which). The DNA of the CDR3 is TGCAGCGTTGACTCGACAGGGTCGAACACCGGGGAGCTGTTTTTT. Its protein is CSVDSTGSNTGELFF.